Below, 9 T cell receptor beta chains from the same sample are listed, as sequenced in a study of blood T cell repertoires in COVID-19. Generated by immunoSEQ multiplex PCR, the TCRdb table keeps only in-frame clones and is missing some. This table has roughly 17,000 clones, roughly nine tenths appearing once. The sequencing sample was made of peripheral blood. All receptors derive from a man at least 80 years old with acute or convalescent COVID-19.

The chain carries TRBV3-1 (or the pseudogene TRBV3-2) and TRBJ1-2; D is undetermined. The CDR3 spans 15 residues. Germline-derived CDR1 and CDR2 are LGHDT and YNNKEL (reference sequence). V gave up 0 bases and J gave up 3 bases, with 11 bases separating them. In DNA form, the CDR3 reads TGTGCCAGCAGCCAAGATCTGGGAGAATACTATGGCTACACCTTC. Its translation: CASSQDLGEYYGYTF.

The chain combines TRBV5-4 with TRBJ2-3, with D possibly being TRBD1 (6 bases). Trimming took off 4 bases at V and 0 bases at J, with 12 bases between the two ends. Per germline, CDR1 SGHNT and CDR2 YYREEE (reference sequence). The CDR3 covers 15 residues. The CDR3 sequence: CASSADSKSTDTQYF. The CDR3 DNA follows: TGTGCCAGCAGCGCGGACAGCAAAAGCACAGATACGCAGTATTTT.

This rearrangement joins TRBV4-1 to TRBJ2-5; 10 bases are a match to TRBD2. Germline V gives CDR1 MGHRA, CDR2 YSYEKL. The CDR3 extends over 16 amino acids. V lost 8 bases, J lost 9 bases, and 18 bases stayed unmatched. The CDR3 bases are TGCGCCAGCCGCCCCGTCGAAGCGGGGGGGGGCGGGGCCCAGTACTTC. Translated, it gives CASRPVEAGGGGAQYF.

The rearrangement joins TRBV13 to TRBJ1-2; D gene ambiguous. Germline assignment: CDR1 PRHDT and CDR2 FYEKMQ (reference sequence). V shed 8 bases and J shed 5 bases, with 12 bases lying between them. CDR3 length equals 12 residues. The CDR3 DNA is TGTGCCAGCGCCCTCGGGAAATATGGCTACACCTTC. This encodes CASALGKYGYTF.

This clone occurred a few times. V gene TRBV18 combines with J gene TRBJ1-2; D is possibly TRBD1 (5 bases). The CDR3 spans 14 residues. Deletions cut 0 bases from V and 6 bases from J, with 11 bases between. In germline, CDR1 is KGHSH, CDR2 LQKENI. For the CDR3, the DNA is TGTGCCAGCTCACCACCCGCAGGGTGGGATGGCTACACCTTC. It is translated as CASSPPAGWDGYTF. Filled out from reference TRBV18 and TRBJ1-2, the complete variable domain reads NAGVMQNPRHLVRRRGQEARLRCSPMKGHSHVYWYRQLPEEGLKFMVYLQKENIIDESGMPKERFSAEFPKEGPSILRIQQVVRGDSAAYFCASSPPAGWDGYTFGSGTRLTVV.

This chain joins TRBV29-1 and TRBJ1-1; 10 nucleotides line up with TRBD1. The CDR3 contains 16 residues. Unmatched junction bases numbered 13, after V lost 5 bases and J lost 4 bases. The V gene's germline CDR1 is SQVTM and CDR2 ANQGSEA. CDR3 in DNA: TGCAGCGTTCATCACCGGGACAGGGGAGTAGGCACTGAAGCTTTCTTT. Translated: CSVHHRDRGVGTEAFF.

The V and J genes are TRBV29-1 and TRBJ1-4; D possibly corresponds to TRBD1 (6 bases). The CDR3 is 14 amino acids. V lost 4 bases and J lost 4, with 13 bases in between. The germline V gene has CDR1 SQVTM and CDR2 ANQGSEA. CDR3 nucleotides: TGCAGCGTTGGGGGGGGCGCCGGTAATGAAAAACTGTTTTTT. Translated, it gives CSVGGGAGNEKLFF.

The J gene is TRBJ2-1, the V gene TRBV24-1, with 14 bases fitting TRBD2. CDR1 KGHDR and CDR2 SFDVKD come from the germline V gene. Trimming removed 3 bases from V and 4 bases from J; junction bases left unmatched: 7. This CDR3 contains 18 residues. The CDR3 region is CATSDPGTSGRIYNEQFF. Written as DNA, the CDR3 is TGTGCCACCAGTGATCCCGGGACTAGCGGGAGAATATACAATGAGCAGTTCTTC.

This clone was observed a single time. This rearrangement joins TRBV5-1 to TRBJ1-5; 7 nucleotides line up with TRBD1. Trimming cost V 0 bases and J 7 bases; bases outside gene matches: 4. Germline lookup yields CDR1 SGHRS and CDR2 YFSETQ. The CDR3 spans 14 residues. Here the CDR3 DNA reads TGCGCCAGCAGCTTGGGGACAGGCTTCCAGCCCCAGCATTTT. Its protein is CASSLGTGFQPQHF.